This entry lists 17 T cell receptor beta chains sequenced from one sample in a study of radiotherapy plus CTLA-4 blockade in lung cancer. Sequenced by immunoSEQ multiplex PCR; TCRdb stores in-frame clones only, minus some. The sample has some 46,000 clones; 75% to 90% are singletons. Specimen: peripheral blood, collected from a patient treated with radiotherapy plus ipilimumab. Receptors were obtained from a human donor with non-small cell lung cancer who had stable disease on radiotherapy plus ipilimumab.

This sequence joins TRBV7-6 and TRBJ2-1, with a tentative D call TRBD2 (7 bases). The CDR3 runs to 15 residues. V lost 1 base and J 2 bases, leaving 9 bases between the germline ends. The germline CDR1 and CDR2 sequences are SGHVS and FNYEAQ. The CDR3 nucleotides are TGTGCCAGCAGCTTAGTGCGGGGGCCCTACAATGAGCAGTTCTTC. Its protein is CASSLVRGPYNEQFF.

The chain is built from TRBV5-6 and TRBJ1-2, with 10 bases lining up with TRBD1. V gave up 10 bases and J gave up 2 bases; unmatched junction bases: 11. CDR1 SGHDT and CDR2 YYEEEE come from the germline V gene. This CDR3 has 15 amino acids. CDR3 region: CAGYRRDRGNYGYTF. The CDR3 nucleotides read TGTGCCGGTTACCGGAGGGACAGGGGCAACTATGGCTACACCTTC.

About this clone: Other DNA sequences in the sample encode the same CDR3. This chain connects TRBV28 to TRBJ2-7; 10 bases align to TRBD1. The germline V gene has CDR1 MDHEN and CDR2 SYDVKM. This CDR3 has 14 residues. After removal of 4 bases from V and 1 base from J, the junction contained 1 base not matched to a gene. The CDR3 reads CASSSGQGSYEQYF. The CDR3 coding sequence is TGTGCCAGCAGTTCGGGACAGGGGTCCTACGAGCAGTACTTC.

The genes are TRBV28 and TRBJ2-1; maybe TRBD1 (5 bases). CDR3 size: 15 residues. The germline CDR1 and CDR2 sequences are MDHEN and SYDVKM. V lost 4 bases and J 3 bases, leaving 13 bases between the germline ends. The chain's CDR3 is CASSSWTRYYNEQFF. The CDR3, as DNA: TGTGCCAGCAGTTCTTGGACACGGTACTACAATGAGCAGTTCTTC.

V and J are TRBV28 and TRBJ2-2; possibly TRBD1 for D (6 bases). CDR1 is MDHEN and CDR2 is SYDVKM in the germline V gene. The V and J ends lost 8 bases and 2 bases respectively, with 12 bases between them. The CDR3 runs 14 residues. The CDR3: CASVTGKNTGELFF. The CDR3 coding sequence is TGTGCCAGCGTTACAGGGAAAAACACCGGGGAGCTGTTTTTT.

The CDR3 is CASSLISTVEQYF. In DNA, the CDR3 is TGTGCCAGCAGTTTAATATCGACTGTCGAGCAGTACTTC. This chain links TRBV28 with TRBJ2-7; D remains ambiguous. The V gene's germline CDR1 is MDHEN and CDR2 SYDVKM. The V end lost 2 bases, the J end lost 6 bases, and 11 bases lay between the germline ends. The CDR3 consists of 13 residues.

V usage is TRBV19 and J usage is TRBJ2-1; 9 bases are a match to TRBD2. V shed 5 bases, J shed 0 bases, and the junction held 5 bases outside the gene matches. Looked up from germline, CDR1 is LNHDA and CDR2 is SQIVND (reference sequence). This CDR3 contains 16 residues. The CDR3 DNA reads as TGTGCCAGTAGTGGGCGGGAGGGCAGCTCCTACAATGAGCAGTTCTTC. Encoded protein: CASSGREGSSYNEQFF.

This sequence joins TRBV28 and TRBJ2-2; 7 bases align to TRBD2. CDR3 length equals 15 residues. Germline-derived CDR1 and CDR2 are MDHEN and SYDVKM. Losses at the gene ends were 6 bases for V and 5 bases for J; bases not matched to a gene: 9. The CDR3 here is CASRRWGGETGELFF. The CDR3 DNA follows: TGTGCCAGCAGGAGATGGGGAGGGGAGACCGGGGAGCTGTTTTTT.

This chain joins TRBV25-1 and TRBJ2-7; TRBD2 might be the D (5 bases). Germline V gene data show CDR1 as MGHDK and CDR2 as SYGVNS. CDR3 length: 11 residues. DNA of the CDR3: TGTGCTGCGACCGGGGCCTACGAGCAGTACTTC. Its translation is CAATGAYEQYF.

The J gene is TRBJ2-5, the V gene TRBV9; 10 bases align to TRBD1. The CDR3 is 15 amino acids. Trimming removed 3 bases from V and 2 bases from J; junction bases left unmatched: 4. Germline CDR1 is SGDLS and CDR2 is YYNGEE. CDR3 bases: TGTGCCAGCAGCGGCGGACAGGGGGTACAAGAGACCCAGTACTTC. Translation: CASSGGQGVQETQYF.

In this sample, this clone is medium-sized. This chain uses TRBV19 with TRBJ2-5, with 14 positions matching TRBD2. The V and J ends lost 6 bases and 5 bases, in that order; junction bases with no gene match: 8. This CDR3 contains 16 residues. CDR1 is LNHDA, CDR2 SQIVND, per germline (reference sequence). Here the CDR3 DNA reads TGTGCCAGTAGCTCTTCCGGGACTAGCGGGAGTGAGACCCAGTACTTC. It codes for CASSSSGTSGSETQYF.

The V and J genes are TRBV13 and TRBJ1-2; 7 positions match TRBD1. Per germline, CDR1 PRHDT and CDR2 FYEKMQ (reference sequence). J gave up 7 bases and V 3 bases, and 14 bases lay outside the gene matches. The CDR3 covers 16 residues. CDR3: CASSLLLQGGYSGYTF. CDR3 coding DNA: TGTGCCAGCAGCTTGTTGCTCCAGGGGGGCTATAGTGGCTACACCTTC.

The V and J genes are TRBV28 and TRBJ1-5, with TRBD1 identical over 9 bases. Germline V lookup: CDR1 MDHEN, CDR2 SYDVKM. The V and J ends lost 6 bases and 1 base, in that order; junction bases with no gene match: 13. This CDR3 region has 18 residues. The chain's CDR3 is CASSLRTGVILSNQPQHF. The CDR3 DNA follows: TGTGCCAGCAGCCTCCGGACAGGGGTGATACTCAGCAATCAGCCCCAGCATTTT.

The gene calls are TRBV28 and TRBJ2-7, with 10 bases matching TRBD1. The CDR3 sequence is 16 residues long. Per germline, CDR1 MDHEN and CDR2 SYDVKM. After removal of 2 bases from V and 4 bases from J, the junction contained 8 bases not matched to a gene. This chain's CDR3 is CASSLTTGGHGYEQYF. CDR3 nucleotide sequence: TGTGCCAGCAGTTTAACGACAGGGGGCCACGGGTACGAGCAGTACTTC.

This rearrangement joins TRBV5-1 to TRBJ1-2; a possible D gene is TRBD1 (6 bases). The CDR3 is 14 residues long. The V end was cut by 6 bases, the J end by 6 bases, with 18 bases between. CDR1 and CDR2 (germline): SGHRS, YFSETQ. The CDR3 here is CASTGGSRKDGYTF. CDR3 coding DNA: TGCGCCAGCACGGGGGGCTCCAGGAAGGATGGCTACACCTTC. Filled out from reference TRBV5-1 and TRBJ1-2, the complete variable domain reads KAGVTQTPRYLIKTRGQQVTLSCSPISGHRSVSWYQQTPGQGLQFLFEYFSETQRNKGNFPGRFSGRQFSNSRSEMNVSTLELGDSALYLCASTGGSRKDGYTFGSGTRLTVV.

In regard to this clone: This specimen includes other DNA sequences encoding the same CDR3. The chain has TRBV5-1 and TRBJ1-4; D may be TRBD1 (5 bases). Germline CDR1 SGHRS, CDR2 YFSETQ. The CDR3 extends over 14 amino acids. V was shortened by 2 bases and J by 3 bases, with 8 bases between the two germline ends. The DNA of the CDR3 is TGCGCCAGCAGCTTTGGGGGGTCTAATGAAAAACTGTTTTTT. Amino acids: CASSFGGSNEKLFF.

This clone was counted between two and nine times. The V and J genes are TRBV7-3 and TRBJ2-2; TRBD2 matches 10 bases. Germline CDR1 reads SGHTA; CDR2 reads FQGTGA. The CDR3 is made up of 16 amino acids. V shed 4 bases, J shed 6 bases, and the junction held 8 bases outside the gene matches. The CDR3 DNA is TGTGCCAGCAGCTCTGGATCAGGACTAGCGGCCGGGGAGCTGTTTTTT. The encoded protein is CASSSGSGLAAGELFF.